This T cell receptor beta chain emerged from a study of shared clonotypes between healthy human individuals. Findings of the study overall: Naive CD4 clonotypes overlapped across several donors at 4.5% to 5.5%. Relative to memory subsets, naive subsets generally showed larger estimated richness.

Caucasian adults residing in Nashville, Tennessee made up all the donors. Division of CD4+ cells produced a CD45RA+ naive subset and a CD45RA-negative memory subset. Trimming took 10 bases from V and 2 from J, leaving 17 bases between them. The CDR3 spans 14 residues. Germline CDR1 reads ENHRY; CDR2 reads SYGVKD. Here immunoSEQ multiplex PCR was the method, and the copy in TCRdb shows in-frame clones only, minus some. The data hold about a million clones, with 70% to 80% observed a single time. Remarks on this clone: Its antigen is currently unknown.

The chain carries TRBV10-3 and TRBJ1-2, with a tentative D call TRBD1 (6 bases). This TCR came from a man aged 18 to 29 in good health. The sequencing input was memory CD4+ T cells sorted from blood. Subset defined: CD45RA-negative fraction. The CDR3 DNA follows: TGTGCCACGACGGTGGACAGAACGAACTATGGCTACACCTTC. Its translation: CATTVDRTNYGYTF.